These 29 T cell receptor beta chains were all obtained from the same sample, sequenced in a study of blood T cell repertoires in COVID-19. The assay was immunoSEQ multiplex PCR, and TCRdb's table has in-frame clones only and misses some. The sample has under 40,000 clones, 93% seen once. The source material was peripheral blood. The source is a male donor with active COVID-19.

The chain recombines TRBV3-1 (or the pseudogene TRBV3-2) with TRBJ2-2, with a possible D match to TRBD2 (6 bases). Germline-derived CDR1 and CDR2 are LGHDT and YNNKEL (reference sequence). CDR3 length: 15 amino acids. The V end lost 4 bases, the J end lost 2 bases, and 11 bases lay between the germline ends. The CDR3 DNA follows: TGTGCCAGCAGCCCCGCGGGACCCAACACCGGGGAGCTGTTTTTT. It translates to CASSPAGPNTGELFF.

This chain connects TRBV7-2 to TRBJ2-2; D remains ambiguous. CDR1 SGHTA and CDR2 FQGNSA come from the germline V gene. The CDR3 is 13 amino acids. Deletions cut 4 bases from V and 2 bases from J, with 5 bases between. The CDR3 here is CASSSDNTGELFF. The CDR3 DNA is TGTGCCAGCAGCTCAGATAACACCGGGGAGCTGTTTTTT.

Only one count was recorded for this clone. The chain carries TRBV18 and TRBJ2-7; 10 bases agree with TRBD1. J lost 1 base, V lost 3 bases, and 3 bases had no gene match. Germline V gene lookup returns CDR1 KGHSH and CDR2 LQKENI. This CDR3 contains 15 residues. The CDR3 loop reads CASSPGQGSSYEQYF. For the CDR3, the DNA is TGTGCCAGCTCACCGGGACAGGGGTCTTCCTACGAGCAGTACTTC. Together with reference TRBV18 and TRBJ2-7, the CDR3 gives the full variable domain: NAGVMQNPRHLVRRRGQEARLRCSPMKGHSHVYWYRQLPEEGLKFMVYLQKENIIDESGMPKERFSAEFPKEGPSILRIQQVVRGDSAAYFCASSPGQGSSYEQYFGPGTRLTVT.

The chain carries TRBV7-9 and TRBJ2-2; TRBD1 aligns across 9 bases. Trimming cost V 4 bases and J 4 bases; bases outside gene matches: 4. This CDR3 is 15 amino acids long. Looked up from germline, CDR1 is SEHNR and CDR2 is FQNEAQ (reference sequence). The CDR3 here is CASSSGTGITGELFF. CDR3 bases: TGTGCCAGCAGCTCCGGGACAGGGATCACCGGGGAGCTGTTTTTT.

The chain employs TRBV9 and TRBJ1-1, with D unresolved. CDR1 and CDR2 from the germline V gene are SGDLS and YYNGEE. V lost 0 bases, J lost 6 bases, and 15 bases lay in between. The CDR3 sequence is 15 residues long. The CDR3 DNA reads TGTGCCAGCAGCGTAGGTACTCTAACCCCGTCTGAAGCTTTCTTT. Its protein is CASSVGTLTPSEAFF.

The chain couples TRBV7-3 to TRBJ1-6; tentative D call: TRBD1 (6 bases). Between the trimmed V and J ends, which lost 3 bases and 10 bases, there was a span of 16 bases. In germline, CDR1 is SGHTA, CDR2 FQGTGA. The CDR3 is 15 amino acids. The CDR3 nucleotides are TGTGCCAGCAGCTTTGGGGGCGATACGGGCTCACCCCTCCACTTT. Protein product: CASSFGGDTGSPLHF. The entire variable domain, with the rest obtained from reference TRBV7-3 and TRBJ1-6, is as follows: GAGVSQTPSNKVTEKGKYVELRCDPISGHTALYWYRQSLGQGPEFLIYFQGTGAADDSGLPNDRFFAVRPEGSVSTLKIQRTERGDSAVYLCASSFGGDTGSPLHFGNGTRLTVT.

This chain links TRBV7-9 with TRBJ1-2, with TRBD1 matching over 9 bases. Trimming removed 5 bases from V and 4 bases from J; junction bases left unmatched: 2. The CDR3 sequence is 13 residues long. CDR1 and CDR2 from the germline V gene are SEHNR and FQNEAQ (reference sequence). CDR3 nucleotide sequence: TGTGCCAGCAGCCGGGACAGGGTCTATGGCTACACCTTC. This codes for CASSRDRVYGYTF. Full variable domain (missing parts from reference TRBV7-9 and TRBJ1-2): DTGVSQNPRHKITKRGQNVTFRCDPISEHNRLYWYRQTLGQGPEFLTYFQNEAQLEKSRLLSDRFSAERPKGSFSTLEIQRTEQGDSAMYLCASSRDRVYGYTFGSGTRLTVV.

This sequence joins TRBV3-1 (or the pseudogene TRBV3-2) and TRBJ2-3; D unresolved. The CDR3 extends over 14 amino acids. The germline V gene encodes CDR1 LGHDT and CDR2 YNNKEL (reference sequence). Trimming removed 4 bases at V and 1 base at J, with 9 bases between. The DNA for the CDR3 is TGTGCCAGCAGCCCCCGACAAGGCACAGATACGCAGTATTTT. Translating it yields CASSPRQGTDTQYF.

This chain connects TRBV5-1 to TRBJ2-1; D unclear. V lost 5 bases and J 7 bases, leaving 7 bases between the germline ends. Per germline, CDR1 SGHRS and CDR2 YFSETQ. This CDR3 region has 11 residues. CDR3 DNA sequence: TGCGCCAGCAGGGCCCAAAATGAGCAGTTCTTC. It yields the protein CASRAQNEQFF.

The rearrangement joins TRBV14 to TRBJ1-2, with a tentative D call TRBD1 (5 bases). Trimming pared 3 bases from V and 2 bases from J, leaving 13 bases between. CDR3 length: 15 residues. The germline V gene has CDR1 SGHDN and CDR2 FVKESK. CDR3 loop: CASSHTSGINYGYTF. The CDR3 DNA reads TGTGCCAGCAGCCACACGTCAGGGATCAACTATGGCTACACCTTC.

The chain recombines TRBV5-6 with TRBJ2-2; 7 positions match TRBD1. Trimming took 0 bases from V and 5 from J; bases not matched to a gene: 10. The CDR3 covers 17 residues. The V gene's germline CDR1 is SGHDT and CDR2 YYEEEE. As DNA, the CDR3 is TGTGCCAGCAGCTTGGAGATTAGGACAGGTCCTACCGGGGAGCTGTTTTTT. Its protein product is CASSLEIRTGPTGELFF.

CDR3 region: CSVEGTSHTEAFF. The CDR3 nucleotides are TGCAGCGTTGAGGGGACATCCCACACTGAAGCTTTCTTT. The rearrangement uses TRBV29-1 and TRBJ1-1, with D possibly being TRBD1 (6 bases). The CDR3 runs 13 residues. The V gene lost 3 bases and the J gene lost 3 bases, with 11 bases spanning the gap. Germline-derived CDR1 and CDR2 are SQVTM and ANQGSEA.

The CDR3, as DNA: TGTGCCAGTAGTATCCGACTAGCGGTATCTAATGAGCAGTTCTTC. Amino acids: CASSIRLAVSNEQFF. V usage is TRBV19 and J usage is TRBJ2-1; TRBD2 agrees at 9 bases. With 3 bases clipped from V and 7 bases from J, the junction kept 7 bases outside the gene matches. Germline V lookup: CDR1 LNHDA, CDR2 SQIVND (reference sequence). The CDR3 runs 15 residues.

The chain employs TRBV7-8 and TRBJ1-5; TRBD1 might be the D (6 bases). The V gene lost 0 bases and the J gene lost 4 bases, with 10 bases spanning the gap. CDR1 is SGHVS and CDR2 is FQNEAQ in the germline V gene. This CDR3 comprises 15 residues. CDR3 bases: TGTGCCAGCAGCTTAGCAGGGGGGGCTAATCAGCCCCAGCATTTT. Its protein product is CASSLAGGANQPQHF.

This clone was seen once. This rearrangement joins TRBV3-1 (or the pseudogene TRBV3-2) to TRBJ2-3; D is uncertain. CDR1 is LGHDT and CDR2 is YNNKEL in the germline V gene (reference sequence). This CDR3 spans 11 amino acids. V shed 7 bases and J shed 5 bases, with 7 bases lying between them. CDR3 nucleotide sequence: TGTGCCAGCACCCGAGGAGATACGCAGTATTTT. Protein sequence: CASTRGDTQYF.

This chain joins TRBV6-5 and TRBJ1-1; 8 positions agree with TRBD1. CDR3 size: 16 residues. Germline V CDR1 and CDR2: MNHEY, SVGAGI. V lost 3 bases and J lost 4; bases outside the gene matches: 10. CDR3 residues: CASSYRQGAVSTEAFF. In nucleotides, the CDR3 is TGTGCCAGCAGTTATCGGCAGGGGGCGGTAAGCACTGAAGCTTTCTTT.

V gene TRBV24-1 combines with J gene TRBJ2-1; TRBD1 agrees at 7 bases. The J segment lost 7 bases and the V segment lost 6 bases, leaving 8 bases of the junction unmatched. This CDR3 region has 14 residues. CDR1 is KGHDR and CDR2 is SFDVKD in the germline V gene. The CDR3 sequence: CATSSPGQRNEQFF. DNA of the CDR3: TGTGCCACCAGTTCGCCGGGACAGCGGAATGAGCAGTTCTTC.

The CDR3 region has the DNA TGTGCCACCTGTATTAGGGACAGGGGGCTAAGTAATCAGCCCCAGCATTTT. Translation: CATCIRDRGLSNQPQHF. The gene calls are TRBV24-1 and TRBJ1-5, with 12 bases matching TRBD1. Per germline, CDR1 KGHDR and CDR2 SFDVKD. V dropped 9 bases and J dropped 4; count of bases not matched to a gene: 12. This CDR3 comprises 17 residues.

There are a few counts of this clone. The chain couples TRBV10-1 to TRBJ2-7; 13 bases are shared with TRBD2. Germline assignment: CDR1 WNHNN and CDR2 SYGVQD (reference sequence). CDR3 size: 14 residues. V gave up 3 bases and J gave up 12 bases; unmatched junction bases: 8. CDR3 sequence reads: CASSETGLAGPLYF. DNA of the CDR3: TGCGCCAGCAGTGAAACGGGACTAGCGGGGCCGCTGTACTTC.

This chain uses TRBV4-2 with TRBJ2-1; TRBD2 aligns across 11 bases. The germline CDR1 and CDR2 sequences are LGHNA and YNFKEQ. With 2 bases clipped from V and 8 bases from J, the junction kept 5 bases outside the gene matches. CDR3 length: 15 residues. The DNA of the CDR3 is TGTGCCAGCAGCCAAAGACTAGCGGGGAAGTATGAGCAGTTCTTC. Amino acids: CASSQRLAGKYEQFF.

The CDR3 spells CASSPGQGPSYEQYF. CDR3 coding DNA: TGCGCCAGCAGTCCCGGACAGGGGCCTTCCTACGAGCAGTACTTC. This chain links TRBV4-1 with TRBJ2-7; 9 positions agree with TRBD1. This CDR3 is built from 15 residues. The ends lost 6 bases at V and 1 base at J; junction bases unmatched: 7. Germline assignment: CDR1 MGHRA and CDR2 YSYEKL.

J is TRBJ1-6 and V is TRBV7-8; D gene unclear. Germline V gene lookup returns CDR1 SGHVS and CDR2 FQNEAQ. The germline V and J ends were trimmed by 7 bases and 7 bases, with 20 bases remaining between them. The length of the CDR3 is 16 residues. The CDR3 DNA follows: TGTGCCAGCAAGGTGACGGTAGGGCAGCGGAATTCACCCCTCCACTTT. Amino acids: CASKVTVGQRNSPLHF.

The gene calls are TRBV4-3 and TRBJ1-2, with D perhaps TRBD1 (5 bases). Germline-derived CDR1 and CDR2 are LGHNA and YSLEER. Deletions cut 0 bases from V and 8 bases from J, with 10 bases between. This CDR3 is built from 13 residues. The CDR3 here is CASSQDRGGGYTF. The CDR3 DNA sequence: TGCGCCAGCAGCCAAGATCGGGGGGGAGGCTACACCTTC.

V is TRBV7-6 and J is TRBJ1-6; 8 nucleotides agree with TRBD1. V shed 7 bases, J shed 10 bases, and the junction held 12 bases outside the gene matches. Germline lookup yields CDR1 SGHVS and CDR2 FNYEAQ. The CDR3 runs 15 residues. Here the CDR3 reads CASTQGAGAGSPLHF. In DNA, the CDR3 is TGTGCCAGCACCCAGGGGGCAGGGGCTGGATCACCCCTCCACTTT. The whole variable domain, remainder taken from reference TRBV7-6 and TRBJ1-6, is GAGVSQSPRYKVTKRGQDVALRCDPISGHVSLYWYRQALGQGPEFLTYFNYEAQQDKSGLPNDRFSAERPEGSISTLTIQRTEQRDSAMYRCASTQGAGAGSPLHFGNGTRLTVT.

V gene TRBV6-5 combines with J gene TRBJ1-1, with a possible D match to TRBD1 (5 bases). CDR3 size: 14 residues. V was trimmed by 7 bases and J by 4 bases, leaving 16 bases between them. The germline CDR1 and CDR2 sequences are MNHEY and SVGAGI. The CDR3, as DNA: TGTGCCAGCACCCGGGACTTCGGAGGCACTGAAGCTTTCTTT. It encodes CASTRDFGGTEAFF.

This chain links TRBV5-4 with TRBJ1-6; a weak D match, TRBD1 (6 bases). V was clipped by 4 bases and J by 6 bases, with 14 bases between them. Germline CDR1 SGHNT, CDR2 YYREEE (reference sequence). The CDR3 spans 15 residues. The chain's CDR3 is CASSPRQARNSPLHF. CDR3 DNA: TGTGCCAGCAGCCCGAGACAGGCTCGTAATTCACCCCTCCACTTT.

This chain links TRBV15 with TRBJ1-6; 7 bases agree with TRBD1. The CDR3 totals 15 residues. After removal of 4 bases from V and 9 bases from J, the junction contained 9 bases not matched to a gene. CDR1 is LNHNV, CDR2 YYDKDF, per germline (reference sequence). The CDR3 protein is CATSIQTGSTSPLHF. DNA of the CDR3: TGTGCCACCAGCATCCAGACAGGGTCGACTTCACCCCTCCACTTT.

This clone has just one count. The genes are TRBV4-3 and TRBJ2-5; D is uncertain. The V end lost 4 bases, the J end lost 4 bases, and 16 bases lay between the germline ends. Germline V gives CDR1 LGHNA, CDR2 YSLEER. The CDR3 is 15 residues long. CDR3 DNA sequence: TGCGCCAGCAGCCCAAGCCGTCCCTACAGAGAGACCCAGTACTTC. Protein sequence: CASSPSRPYRETQYF.

V is TRBV7-9 and J is TRBJ1-2; D call uncertain. Germline values: CDR1 SEHNR, CDR2 FQNEAQ (reference sequence). Trimming left V 3 bases short and J 1 base short, with 9 bases between. The CDR3 spans 14 residues. Here the CDR3 reads CASSFRGYNYGYTF. The CDR3 coding sequence is TGTGCCAGCAGCTTCCGAGGGTATAACTATGGCTACACCTTC. The entire variable domain, with the rest obtained from reference TRBV7-9 and TRBJ1-2, is as follows: DTGVSQNPRHKITKRGQNVTFRCDPISEHNRLYWYRQTLGQGPEFLTYFQNEAQLEKSRLLSDRFSAERPKGSFSTLEIQRTEQGDSAMYLCASSFRGYNYGYTFGSGTRLTVV.